This TCR beta chain was captured in a study of T-cell memory formation after mild COVID-19. Study-level points and caveats: Researchers could not confirm that second-wave clones peaking on day 37 targeted SARS-CoV-2. Prior to infection, memory already included some responding clones, suggesting cross-reactive memory joined.

5'RACE primed at constant segments yielded TCR alpha and TCR beta cDNA libraries bearing sample barcodes and UMIs. MiXCR, applied by TCRdb to the 5' RACE reads, yields one record per CDR3 protein. The sample includes 470,000 or so distinct CDR3 sequences, under 20% of them seen just once. Regarding this clonotype: Its antigen is currently unknown.

V gave up 1 base and J gave up 5 bases, with 14 bases separating them. This CDR3 is 15 amino acids long. Germline assignment: CDR1 SGHVS and CDR2 FNYEAQ. V usage is TRBV7-6 and J usage is TRBJ2-5; D is perhaps TRBD1 (5 bases). Sequences were obtained from PBMCs or a T cell subset sorted from them (not recorded which). The receptor was isolated from a man between 18 and 29 years old who had mild COVID-19 (a few samples of this study predate the infection). Cell type and time point are not known. The CDR3: CASSLGRATGETQYF. The CDR3 DNA is TGTGCCAGCAGCTTAGGCAGGGCAACTGGGGAGACCCAGTACTTC.